A selection of T cell receptor beta chains follows, all from one sample in a study of T cell responses to AZD1222 COVID-19 vaccine. The protocol was immunoSEQ multiplex PCR, while the TCRdb copy is restricted to in-frame clones and leaves out a portion. Of 75,000 to 95,000 clones in the sample, more than 70% are singletons; the top ten hold 15% to 20%. The source was peripheral blood, collected on day 0 of AZD1222 vaccination. These receptors came from an adult in good health. CDR3s include the opening cysteine and the closing phenylalanine or tryptophan. D genes are given only for firm matches. Clone sizes are given selectively: once, few, many, or a class where the clone is expanded.

D | J | size | V | CDR3 | DNA
TRBD2 | TRBJ2-7 | NA | TRBV28 | CASSLGGRAYEQYF | TGTGCCAGCAGTTTGGGCGGGAGGGCTTACGAGCAGTACTTC
TRBD2 | TRBJ2-7 | NA | TRBV27 | CASSLLNAGGGEQYF | TGTGCCAGCAGTTTATTAAACGCGGGAGGGGGGGAGCAGTACTTC
NA | TRBJ2-3 | NA | TRBV29-1 | CSVTRRGRATDTQYF | TGCAGCGTGACGAGGAGGGGCCGCGCCACAGATACGCAGTATTTT
NA | TRBJ2-7 | once | TRBV4-3 | CASSQGALTGTYEQYF | TGCGCCAGCAGCCAGGGCGCTCTTACAGGGACCTACGAGCAGTACTTC
NA | TRBJ1-2 | NA | TRBV5-4 | CASSFDRTNYGYTF | TGTGCCAGCAGCTTCGACAGAACTAACTATGGCTACACCTTC
NA | TRBJ2-3 | NA | TRBV24-1 | CATSDSRGGLFLNTQYF | TGTGCCACCAGTGATTCTAGAGGAGGCCTATTTCTAAATACGCAGTATTTT
NA | TRBJ2-1 | NA | TRBV18 | CASSPQLDGYNEQFF | TGTGCCAGCTCACCTCAGCTAGACGGCTACAATGAGCAGTTCTTC
NA | TRBJ2-1 | few | TRBV6-2/TRBV6-3 | CASSYSGGTPYNEQFF | TGTGCCAGCAGTTACTCCGGCGGGACACCATACAATGAGCAGTTCTTC
NA | TRBJ2-6 | NA | TRBV4-3 | CASSQAAGGAGANVLTF | TGCGCCAGCAGCCAAGCAGCAGGGGGGGCTGGGGCCAACGTCCTGACTTTC
NA | TRBJ2-7 | NA | TRBV7-8 | CASSLGALSPREQYF | TGTGCCAGCAGCTTAGGGGCGTTAAGCCCCCGCGAGCAGTACTTC
NA | TRBJ1-1 | NA | TRBV11-2 | CASSLERGSGEAFF | TGTGCCAGCAGCTTAGAGCGGGGGAGTGGTGAAGCTTTCTTT
NA | TRBJ1-5 | once | TRBV18 | CASSPTPGRNQPQHF | TGTGCCAGCTCACCCACCCCGGGTCGCAATCAGCCCCAGCATTTT
NA | TRBJ1-2 | NA | TRBV4-2 | CASSQDRSNSYYGYTF | TGTGCCAGCAGCCAAGATCGAAGCAACAGTTACTATGGCTACACCTTC
TRBD1 | TRBJ1-1 | NA | TRBV7-9 | CATNDREDTEAFF | TGTGCCACAAACGACAGGGAGGACACTGAAGCTTTCTTT
TRBD1 | TRBJ1-2 | NA | TRBV28 | CASSVPTGGHGYTF | TGTGCCAGCAGTGTTCCGACAGGGGGCCACGGCTACACCTTC
NA | TRBJ1-2 | NA | TRBV29-1 | CSVERGNYGYTF | TGCAGCGTTGAACGGGGAAACTATGGCTACACCTTC
NA | TRBJ1-1 | NA | TRBV19 | CASSIDRQANEAFF | TGTGCCAGTAGTATAGATCGACAGGCTAATGAAGCTTTCTTT
TRBD2 | TRBJ2-3 | large | TRBV4-2 | CASSQGAGGGPTDTQYF | TGTGCCAGCAGCCAGGGAGCTGGCGGGGGGCCCACAGATACGCAGTATTTT
NA | TRBJ1-1 | once | TRBV18 | CASSPTRVEAFF | TGTGCCAGCTCACCAACGCGGGTTGAAGCTTTCTTT
NA | TRBJ1-5 | NA | TRBV18 | CASSPGSNQPQHF | TGTGCCAGCTCACCAGGTAGCAATCAGCCCCAGCATTTT
NA | TRBJ2-7 | once | TRBV6-2/TRBV6-3 | CASSYSVGTYEQYF | TGTGCCAGCAGTTACTCAGTCGGCACCTACGAGCAGTACTTC
NA | TRBJ1-4 | NA | TRBV6-5 | CASSYDQTNEKLFF | TGTGCCAGCAGTTATGATCAAACTAATGAAAAACTGTTTTTT
NA | TRBJ2-7 | NA | TRBV11-2 | CASSSPGTGGVQYF | TGTGCCAGCAGCTCCCCCGGCACAGGTGGGGTGCAGTACTTC
TRBD2 | TRBJ2-7 | NA | TRBV5-4 | CASSPITSGSRRSYEQYF | TGTGCCAGCAGCCCCATAACTAGCGGCAGCCGAAGGTCCTACGAGCAGTACTTC
TRBD2 | TRBJ2-1 | few | TRBV7-3 | CASSLDQAGTGKQFF | TGTGCCAGCAGCTTAGATCAAGCGGGGACCGGGAAGCAGTTCTTC
NA | TRBJ2-1 | once | TRBV27 | CASTPDGTYYNEQFF | TGTGCCAGCACCCCCGATGGTACGTACTACAATGAGCAGTTCTTC
NA | TRBJ2-3 | NA | TRBV12-3/TRBV12-4 | CASSQIGDTQYF | TGTGCCAGCAGCCAGATTGGAGATACGCAGTATTTT
NA | TRBJ1-3 | NA | TRBV4-2 | CASSQDLGRHSGNTIYF | TGTGCCAGCAGCCAAGACCTGGGACGGCACTCTGGAAACACCATATATTTT
NA | TRBJ2-2 | NA | TRBV7-3 | CASSPGGQGRTGELFF | TGTGCCAGCTCCCCCGGGGGGCAGGGGCGGACCGGGGAGCTGTTTTTT
TRBD1 | TRBJ1-2 | NA | TRBV5-1 | CASSWGTAYGYTF | TGCGCCAGCAGCTGGGGGACAGCCTATGGCTACACCTTC
NA | TRBJ2-7 | NA | TRBV7-2 | CASSLGGGIGYEQYF | TGTGCCAGCAGCTTAGGTGGCGGGATTGGCTACGAGCAGTACTTC
NA | TRBJ1-4 | NA | TRBV7-2 | CASSLTPTNEKLFF | TGTGCCAGCAGCTTGACACCAACTAATGAAAAACTGTTTTTT
NA | TRBJ1-4 | NA | TRBV27 | CASSFNSQGYNEKLFF | TGTGCCAGCAGTTTCAACAGTCAAGGGTATAATGAAAAACTGTTTTTT
TRBD2 | TRBJ2-2 | NA | TRBV5-6 | CASSLGLARPGELFF | TGTGCCAGCAGCTTGGGACTAGCGAGGCCCGGGGAGCTGTTTTTT
NA | TRBJ2-5 | once | TRBV7-3 | CAPRTAETQYF | TGTGCCCCTAGGACAGCAGAGACCCAGTACTTC
NA | TRBJ1-5 | NA | TRBV9 | CASSQGNSNQPQHF | TGTGCCAGCAGCCAAGGAAATAGCAATCAGCCCCAGCATTTT
TRBD2 | TRBJ2-3 | NA | TRBV7-6 | CASSLTGGVDTQYF | TGTGCCAGCAGCCTAACCGGGGGGGTCGATACGCAGTATTTT
TRBD1 | TRBJ1-1 | NA | TRBV4-3 | CASSQPGQLNTEAFF | TGCGCCAGCAGCCAACCGGGACAGTTGAACACTGAAGCTTTCTTT
NA | TRBJ2-3 | NA | TRBV7-8 | CASSTKRAGRRDTQYF | TGTGCCAGCAGCACCAAAAGGGCGGGGAGGCGAGATACGCAGTATTTT
TRBD2 | TRBJ2-7 | NA | TRBV5-5 | CASSVDSGRVYEQYF | TGTGCCAGCAGCGTCGATAGCGGGAGGGTTTACGAGCAGTACTTC
NA | TRBJ1-1 | NA | TRBV28 | CATLLRAEAFF | TGTGCCACCCTTCTAAGGGCTGAAGCTTTCTTT
NA | TRBJ1-6 | few | TRBV7-2 | CASSLYLRSSYNSPLHF | TGTGCCAGCAGCTTATATCTTCGGAGCTCCTATAATTCACCCCTCCACTTT
NA | TRBJ2-1 | NA | TRBV24-1 | CATSPQQGNEQFF | TGTGCCACCAGTCCTCAACAGGGAAATGAGCAGTTCTTC
NA | TRBJ2-2 | NA | TRBV5-1 | CASSATDYTGELFF | TGCGCCAGCAGCGCAACGGATTACACCGGGGAGCTGTTTTTT
TRBD1 | TRBJ2-1 | NA | TRBV7-2 | CASSLEGTGVYNEQFF | TGTGCCAGCAGCTTAGAGGGGACAGGGGTCTACAATGAGCAGTTCTTC